The 30 T cell receptor beta chains below were found in one sample sequenced in a study of blood T cells in healthy people across ages. The second PCR ran about 6 to 12 cycles with a sample-barcoded 5' primer and J-beta primers. Each CDR3 protein is one row after TCRdb ran MiXCR on the 5' RACE reads. The repertoire holds roughly 900,000 distinct CDR3 sequences, with roughly 48% as singletons. Sequenced input: blood. These TCRs come from a man in his thirties or forties in good health.

This clonotype showed up just a few times. J is TRBJ2-1 and V is TRBV5-6; D is perhaps TRBD1 (6 bases). Trimming left V 0 bases short and J 7 bases short, with 17 bases between. The CDR3 runs to 16 residues. The germline V gene has CDR1 SGHDT and CDR2 YYEEEE. Here the CDR3 DNA reads TGTGCCAGCAGCTTGGGAACAGGGAAGTGGTTGAATGAGCAGTTCTTC. Translated, it gives CASSLGTGKWLNEQFF.

V gene TRBV30 combines with J gene TRBJ1-6; D is uncertain. The length of the CDR3 is 13 residues. In germline, CDR1 is GTSNPN, CDR2 SVGIG (reference sequence). Trimming took off 6 bases at V and 7 bases at J, with 13 bases between the two ends. This CDR3 reads CACPTATNSPLHF. CDR3 coding DNA: TGTGCCTGCCCGACTGCTACAAATTCACCCCTCCACTTT.

This clonotype was found many times. This chain uses TRBV4-1 with TRBJ2-2, with 7 bases identical to TRBD2. Germline CDR1 is MGHRA and CDR2 is YSYEKL. The junction had 13 bases not matched to a gene; V was cut back by 3 bases and J by 3 bases. The CDR3 has 18 amino acids. The CDR3 sequence: CASSHLEAASGYTGELFF. CDR3 DNA: TGCGCCAGCAGCCATCTCGAGGCAGCTAGCGGATACACCGGGGAGCTGTTTTTT.

This chain links TRBV7-8 with TRBJ1-5; D remains unclear. This CDR3 has 17 residues. The germline V and J ends were trimmed by 1 base and 0 bases, with 13 bases remaining between them. Germline-derived CDR1 and CDR2 are SGHVS and FQNEAQ. In DNA form, the CDR3 reads TGTGCCAGCAGCTTAGACAGCCCCTACTTTAGCAATCAGCCCCAGCATTTT. This encodes CASSLDSPYFSNQPQHF.

The V call is TRBV29-1, the J call TRBJ2-2; D is undetermined. The CDR3 sequence is 14 residues long. Looked up from germline, CDR1 is SQVTM and CDR2 is ANQGSEA. Between the trimmed V and J ends, which lost 3 bases and 7 bases, there was a span of 15 bases. CDR3 sequence reads: CSVDERAVNGELFF. In DNA, the CDR3 is TGCAGCGTTGATGAAAGGGCGGTGAACGGGGAGCTGTTTTTT.

The V and J genes are TRBV20-1 and TRBJ1-2; TRBD1 matches at 7 bases. There are 13 residues in the CDR3. Trimming removed 5 bases from V and 4 bases from J; junction bases left unmatched: 7. Germline CDR1 and CDR2: DFQATT and SNEGSKA (reference sequence). Here the CDR3 reads CSASQGIPYGYTF. Here the CDR3 DNA reads TGCAGTGCTTCACAGGGGATCCCCTATGGCTACACCTTC.

The chain has TRBV6-2 or TRBV6-3 and TRBJ2-5; the D is unclear. Judging by the DNA end, TRBJ2-7 fits better; the J call may be wrong. The CDR3 loop spans 12 amino acids. The germline V gene encodes CDR1 MNHEY and CDR2 SVGEGT. CDR3 residues: CASSWGTYEQYF. Written as DNA, the CDR3 is TGTGCCAGCAGTTGGGGTACCTACGAGCAGTACTTC.

The chain carries TRBV3-1 and TRBJ2-7, with D hard to call. CDR3 length equals 13 residues. V lost 1 base to trimming and J lost 6 bases, with 10 bases between them. CDR1 and CDR2 (germline): LGHDT, YNNKEL (reference sequence). The CDR3, as DNA: TGTGCCAGCAGCCAAGGACTCTCCAGCGAGCAGTACTTC. The encoded protein is CASSQGLSSEQYF.

Remarks on this clonotype: Germline is not matched at one junction end, which may reflect a read error. The chain uses TRBV9 and TRBJ2-3, with 9 bases identical to TRBD2. The CDR3 is 16 amino acids. In germline, CDR1 is SGDLS, CDR2 YYNGEE. CDR3 region: CANSVPSGVSTDTQYF. The CDR3, as DNA: TGTGCCAACAGCGTCCCTAGCGGGGTCAGCACAGATACGCAGTATTTT.

This rearrangement joins TRBV6-6 to TRBJ2-1, with 10 bases lining up with TRBD2. V was pared by 2 bases and J by 9 bases, with 4 bases of the junction left unmatched. The CDR3 spans 14 residues. In germline, CDR1 is MNHNY, CDR2 SVGAGI (reference sequence). The CDR3 DNA follows: TGTGCCAGCAGTTACGGGACTAGCGTGAGTGAGCAGTTCTTC. This gives the protein CASSYGTSVSEQFF.

This clonotype came up a few times. V is TRBV7-2 and J is TRBJ2-1, with D unresolved. This CDR3 has 13 residues. Germline V gene lookup returns CDR1 SGHTA and CDR2 FQGNSA. V was clipped by 5 bases and J by 9 bases, with 14 bases between them. CDR3 region: CASSPASPVEQFF. The CDR3 nucleotides read TGTGCCAGCAGCCCCGCTAGTCCCGTTGAGCAGTTCTTC.

The chain employs TRBV4-1 and TRBJ2-1; a weak D match, TRBD2 (6 bases). Germline V gene data show CDR1 as MGHRA and CDR2 as YSYEKL. Trimming pared 2 bases from V and 7 bases from J, leaving 12 bases between. There are 14 residues in the CDR3. CDR3 region: CASSQRGGANEQFF. The CDR3 DNA reads TGCGCCAGCAGCCAAAGGGGAGGAGCGAATGAGCAGTTCTTC.

This rearrangement joins TRBV25-1 to TRBJ1-4; the D is unclear. The V and J ends lost 4 bases and 7 bases respectively, with 10 bases between them. The germline V gene encodes CDR1 MGHDK and CDR2 SYGVNS. This CDR3 has 13 residues. CDR3 sequence reads: CASSVHGPEKLFF. CDR3 in DNA: TGTGCCAGCAGTGTCCATGGGCCTGAAAAACTGTTTTTT.

This clonotype was observed a few times. V is TRBV25-1 and J is TRBJ1-6; 7 nucleotides agree with TRBD1. After removal of 3 bases from V and 7 bases from J, the junction contained 0 bases not matched to a gene. The CDR3 is 13 residues long. From germline, CDR1 is MGHDK and CDR2 SYGVNS. The CDR3 region has the DNA TGTGCCAGCAGTGAGACAGGGAATTCACCCCTCCACTTT. Residues: CASSETGNSPLHF.

The chain couples TRBV11-2 to TRBJ2-5; D is ambiguous. This CDR3 is 12 amino acids long. V lost 4 bases to trimming and J lost 5 bases, with 8 bases between them. Germline assignment: CDR1 SGHAT and CDR2 FQNNGV. CDR3 sequence: CASSSAWETQYF. The CDR3 coding sequence is TGTGCCAGCAGCTCCGCATGGGAGACCCAGTACTTC.

This clonotype turned up a few times. The V gene is TRBV7-2, the J gene TRBJ2-1; 11 bases are a match to TRBD2. This CDR3 contains 16 residues. Losses at the gene ends were 4 bases for V and 6 bases for J; bases not matched to a gene: 8. In germline, CDR1 is SGHTA, CDR2 FQGNSA. The CDR3 region has the DNA TGTGCCAGCAGCTCTCGCGCAGGACTAGCGGGCAATGAGCAGTTCTTC. Its translation: CASSSRAGLAGNEQFF.

This clonotype has more than one count but fewer than ten. CDR3 amino acids: CSVGARENTEAFF. CDR3 DNA sequence: TGCAGCGTTGGGGCTCGGGAGAACACTGAAGCTTTCTTT. This chain links TRBV29-1 with TRBJ1-1, with D unclear. The germline gives CDR1 SQVTM, CDR2 ANQGSEA. Trimming cost V 4 bases and J 1 base, with 10 bases left between them. This CDR3 has 13 residues.

V is TRBV3-1 and J is TRBJ2-1; no definite D call. Trimming removed 2 bases at V and 9 bases at J, with 11 bases between. CDR3 length: 13 amino acids. Germline assignment: CDR1 LGHDT and CDR2 YNNKEL (reference sequence). The CDR3 nucleotides are TGTGCCAGCAGCCAACGAGATCGGAGTGAGCAGTTCTTC. Its protein product is CASSQRDRSEQFF.

The chain recombines TRBV5-1 with TRBJ1-2; D is ambiguous. The CDR3 has 12 residues. The germline V gene has CDR1 SGHRS and CDR2 YFSETQ. Trimming removed 6 bases at V and 5 bases at J, with 11 bases between. In DNA, the CDR3 is TGCGCCAGCAACAACGAAGGGTATGGCTACACCTTC. It codes for CASNNEGYGYTF.

The chain joins TRBV5-6 to TRBJ1-5; D is perhaps TRBD1 (6 bases). V dropped 4 bases and J dropped 3 bases, with 14 bases sitting between them. CDR1 is SGHDT and CDR2 is YYEEEE in the germline V gene. The CDR3 length is 15 residues. CDR3: CASSVQGSDNQPQHF. The CDR3 DNA reads as TGTGCCAGCAGCGTCCAGGGGAGCGACAATCAGCCCCAGCATTTT.

This clonotype turned up a few times. V usage is TRBV7-2 and J usage is TRBJ2-3; 8 nucleotides agree with TRBD2. This CDR3 has 16 amino acids. J gave up 0 bases and V 5 bases, and 7 bases lay outside the gene matches. Germline values: CDR1 SGHTA, CDR2 FQGNSA. The CDR3 coding sequence is TGTGCCAGCAGCACCCGTAGCGGGGCTAGCACAGATACGCAGTATTTT. It codes for CASSTRSGASTDTQYF.

The chain couples TRBV3-1 to TRBJ2-7; D is possibly TRBD2 (6 bases). The CDR3 contains 14 residues. Trimming shortened V by 5 bases and J by 0 bases, and 11 bases separated the two germline ends. Per the germline V gene, CDR1 is LGHDT and CDR2 is YNNKEL (reference sequence). The CDR3 DNA reads as TGTGCCAGCAGCGGAGGGGTTTACTCCTACGAGCAGTACTTC. As protein: CASSGGVYSYEQYF.

This clonotype occurred a few times. V and J are TRBV4-3 and TRBJ2-1, with D possibly TRBD1 on 5 matching bases. The CDR3 covers 15 residues. V lost 2 bases, J lost 4 bases, and 12 bases lay in between. CDR1 is LGHNA, CDR2 YSLEER, per germline. CDR3 in amino acids: CASSQQGRKYNEQFF. As DNA, the CDR3 is TGCGCCAGCAGCCAACAGGGAAGGAAGTACAATGAGCAGTTCTTC.

This clonotype was seen more than once but under ten times. The chain combines TRBV5-1 with TRBJ2-7; a weak D match, TRBD2 (5 bases). V was trimmed by 5 bases and J by 2 bases, leaving 23 bases between them. Germline lookup yields CDR1 SGHRS and CDR2 YFSETQ. The length of the CDR3 is 17 residues. The CDR3 sequence: CASRLNPGETRTYEQYF. DNA for the CDR3: TGCGCCAGCAGGTTGAATCCTGGGGAGACACGCACCTACGAGCAGTACTTC.

The J gene is TRBJ2-1, the V gene TRBV4-3, with D unclear. The CDR3 runs to 13 residues. Germline V gives CDR1 LGHNA, CDR2 YSLEER. V lost 0 bases and J 7 bases, leaving 7 bases between the germline ends. CDR3 protein: CASSQEMGNEQFF. In DNA, the CDR3 is TGCGCCAGCAGCCAAGAAATGGGGAATGAGCAGTTCTTC.

CDR3 sequence reads: CAWSVTGTQYF. The DNA for the CDR3 is TGTGCCTGGAGTGTAACGGGAACCCAGTACTTC. J is TRBJ2-7 and V is TRBV30; D may be TRBD2 (5 bases). The CDR3 covers 11 residues. Germline assignment: CDR1 GTSNPN and CDR2 SVGIG (reference sequence). V was shortened by 0 bases and J by 10 bases, with 10 bases between the two germline ends.

The chain links TRBV7-2 to TRBJ1-1; D is ambiguous. CDR3 length: 13 amino acids. The V and J ends lost 5 bases and 0 bases respectively, with 7 bases between them. Germline V gene lookup returns CDR1 SGHTA and CDR2 FQGNSA. The DNA for the CDR3 is TGTGCCAGCAGCGTAAAAGTGAACACTGAAGCTTTCTTT. Its protein is CASSVKVNTEAFF.

The J gene is TRBJ1-5, the V gene TRBV7-9; TRBD1 matches at 9 bases. The CDR3 spans 14 residues. Losses at the gene ends were 5 bases for V and 7 bases for J; bases not matched to a gene: 6. Germline V lookup: CDR1 SEHNR, CDR2 FQNEAQ (reference sequence). The DNA for the CDR3 is TGTGCCAGCAGCGAAGGGACAGGGAAACAGCCCCAGCATTTT. As protein: CASSEGTGKQPQHF.

The chain combines TRBV7-3 with TRBJ2-1; D gene uncertain. Germline V lookup: CDR1 SGHTA, CDR2 FQGTGA. V was pared by 3 bases and J by 6 bases, with 9 bases between. The CDR3 runs 13 residues. CDR3 amino acids: CASSFNGPNEQFF. In DNA form, the CDR3 reads TGTGCCAGCAGCTTTAACGGACCCAATGAGCAGTTCTTC. Drawing the rest from reference TRBV7-3 and TRBJ2-1, the complete variable domain is GAGVSQTPSNKVTEKGKYVELRCDPISGHTALYWYRQSLGQGPEFLIYFQGTGAADDSGLPNDRFFAVRPEGSVSTLKIQRTERGDSAVYLCASSFNGPNEQFFGPGTRLTVL.

The chain uses TRBV20-1 and TRBJ2-1; TRBD1 aligns across 11 bases. The tail of the sequence fits TRBJ2-7 better, so the J call may be wrong. Germline V CDR1 and CDR2: DFQATT, SNEGSKA (reference sequence). CDR3 length: 15 residues. The CDR3 loop is CSARFGQGAYNEQYF. The CDR3 DNA follows: TGCAGTGCTAGATTCGGACAGGGGGCGTACAATGAGCAGTACTTC.